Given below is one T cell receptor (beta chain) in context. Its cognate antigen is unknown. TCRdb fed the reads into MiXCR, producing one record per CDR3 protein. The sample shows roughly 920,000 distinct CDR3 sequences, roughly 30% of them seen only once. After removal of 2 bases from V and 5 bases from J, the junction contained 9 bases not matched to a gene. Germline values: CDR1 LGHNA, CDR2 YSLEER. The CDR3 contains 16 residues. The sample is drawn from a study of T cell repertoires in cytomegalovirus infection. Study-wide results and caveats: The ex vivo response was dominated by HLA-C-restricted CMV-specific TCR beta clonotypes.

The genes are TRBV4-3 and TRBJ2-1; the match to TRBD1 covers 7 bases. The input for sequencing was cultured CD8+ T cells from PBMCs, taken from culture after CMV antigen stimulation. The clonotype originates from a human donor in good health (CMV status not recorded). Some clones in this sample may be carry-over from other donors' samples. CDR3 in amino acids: CASSQSPGTVNNEQFF. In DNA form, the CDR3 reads TGCGCCAGCAGCCAATCACCCGGGACAGTAAACAATGAGCAGTTCTTC.